This T cell receptor beta chain emerged from a study of technical replicates of blood from a few donors. The repertoire was sequenced with immunoSEQ multiplex PCR; TCRdb's copy has only in-frame clones and lacks some. This sample carries some 64,000 clones, about 90% of them seen once, and the ten largest clones take roughly 5%. The CDR3 has 15 amino acids. V shed 6 bases, J shed 3 bases, and the junction held 10 bases outside the gene matches. Germline V gene lookup returns CDR1 SGHTA and CDR2 FQGNSA. Only one count was recorded for this clone. The source material was PBMCs. The chain links TRBV7-2 to TRBJ2-7; 8 nucleotides match TRBD1. This clonotype was sampled from a human donor in good health. Some clones in this sample may be carry-over from other donors' samples. As DNA, the CDR3 is TGTGCCAGCAGGATCCAGGGGGCAGAACGCTACGAGCAGTACTTC. Its translation is CASRIQGAERYEQYF.